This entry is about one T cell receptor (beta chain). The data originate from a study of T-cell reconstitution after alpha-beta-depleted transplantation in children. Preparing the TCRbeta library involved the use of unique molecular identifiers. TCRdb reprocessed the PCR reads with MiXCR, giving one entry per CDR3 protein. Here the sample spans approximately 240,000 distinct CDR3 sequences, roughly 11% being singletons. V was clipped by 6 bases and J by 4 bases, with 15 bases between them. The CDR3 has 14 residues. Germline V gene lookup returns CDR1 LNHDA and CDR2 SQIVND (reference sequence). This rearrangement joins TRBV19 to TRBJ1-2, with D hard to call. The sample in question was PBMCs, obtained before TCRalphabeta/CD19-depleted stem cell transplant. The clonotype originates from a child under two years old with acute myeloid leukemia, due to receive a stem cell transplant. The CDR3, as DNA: TGTGCCAGTAGCCTGAAGGCCCTGGGCTATGGCTACACCTTC. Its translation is CASSLKALGYGYTF.